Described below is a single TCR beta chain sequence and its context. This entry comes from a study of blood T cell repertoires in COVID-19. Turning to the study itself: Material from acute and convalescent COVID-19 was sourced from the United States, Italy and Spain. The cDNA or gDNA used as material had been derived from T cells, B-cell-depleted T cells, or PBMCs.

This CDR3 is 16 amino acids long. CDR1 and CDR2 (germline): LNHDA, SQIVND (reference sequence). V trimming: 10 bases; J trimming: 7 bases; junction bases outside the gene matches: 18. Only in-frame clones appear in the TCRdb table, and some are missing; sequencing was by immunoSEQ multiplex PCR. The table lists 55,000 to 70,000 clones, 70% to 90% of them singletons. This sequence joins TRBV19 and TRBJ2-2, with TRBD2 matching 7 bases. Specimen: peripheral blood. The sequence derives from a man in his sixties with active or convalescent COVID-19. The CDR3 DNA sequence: TGTGCCACCCCCAAGAGAGCGGGGAATAAGGGCGGGGAGCTGTTTTTT. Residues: CATPKRAGNKGGELFF.